The 7 T cell receptor beta chains given below trace back to one sample, sequenced in a study of CD8+ T cells in alopecia areata. As for treatment: oral pan-JAK inhibitor, 5-10 mg twice daily. RNA was isolated and reverse transcribed to cDNA, the sequencing template. Generated by immunoSEQ multiplex PCR, the TCRdb table keeps only in-frame clones and is missing some. This sample has some 190,000 clones, with less than 70% found just once. Sequencing was performed on CD4+ T cells sorted from blood, taken around week 50, from a patient treated with tofacitinib. All receptors derive from a human donor with alopecia areata.

This sequence joins TRBV29-1 and TRBJ2-1; a weak D match, TRBD1 (6 bases). The V gene lost 7 bases and the J gene lost 5 bases, with 15 bases spanning the gap. Germline V gene lookup returns CDR1 SQVTM and CDR2 ANQGSEA. The CDR3 runs 13 residues. This CDR3 is CSAHRDTDNEQFF. CDR3 DNA: TGCAGCGCCCATCGGGACACCGACAATGAGCAGTTCTTC.

This chain joins TRBV29-1 and TRBJ1-2; TRBD1 agrees at 10 bases. The CDR3 has 12 residues. CDR1 is SQVTM and CDR2 is ANQGSEA in the germline V gene. Trimming took 6 bases from V and 5 from J; bases not matched to a gene: 3. The CDR3: CSVEGQGYGYTF. For the CDR3, the DNA is TGCAGCGTCGAGGGACAGGGGTATGGCTACACCTTC.

J is TRBJ2-3 and V is TRBV4-2, with 8 bases fitting TRBD2. Germline values: CDR1 LGHNA, CDR2 YNFKEQ. The CDR3 contains 17 residues. Unmatched junction bases numbered 7, after V lost 0 bases and J lost 2 bases. CDR3 DNA sequence: TGTGCCAGCAGCCAAGACTCTAGCGGGCCAACCACAGATACGCAGTATTTT. Its protein is CASSQDSSGPTTDTQYF.

V usage is TRBV6-1 and J usage is TRBJ2-3; D is perhaps TRBD2 (6 bases). CDR1 MNHNS and CDR2 SASEGT come from the germline V gene. CDR3 length: 14 amino acids. V lost 6 bases and J lost 1, with 11 bases in between. CDR3 region: CASRGTWGTDTQYF. CDR3 in DNA: TGTGCCAGCAGGGGGACTTGGGGCACAGATACGCAGTATTTT.

This clone has more than one count but fewer than ten. The rearrangement links TRBV11-2 to TRBJ2-7, with TRBD2 identical over 9 bases. Germline lookup yields CDR1 SGHAT and CDR2 FQNNGV. The CDR3 consists of 15 residues. Unmatched junction bases numbered 10, after V lost 5 bases and J lost 5 bases. CDR3 in DNA: TGTGCCAGCAGCGGGAGCGGGGGGCCTGCTAACGAGCAGTACTTC. Its translation: CASSGSGGPANEQYF.

This clone was seen more than once but under ten times. The rearrangement uses TRBV14 and TRBJ1-6; D gene unclear. This CDR3 is 14 amino acids long. Germline CDR1 SGHDN, CDR2 FVKESK. Trimming removed 2 bases from V and 0 bases from J, with 2 bases in between. CDR3 loop: CASSQSSYNSPLHF. The CDR3, as DNA: TGTGCCAGCAGCCAAAGCTCCTATAATTCACCCCTCCACTTT.

This clone occurred many times. The V and J genes are TRBV9 and TRBJ1-6, with 7 bases aligning to TRBD1. CDR3 length: 15 amino acids. Looked up from germline, CDR1 is SGDLS and CDR2 is YYNGEE. V was pared by 1 base and J by 8 bases, with 6 bases of the junction left unmatched. The CDR3 loop is CASSVTGAPYSPLHF. For the CDR3, the DNA is TGTGCCAGCAGCGTAACAGGGGCACCATATTCACCCCTCCACTTT.